Shown below are 18 T cell receptor beta chains from a single sample sequenced in a study of blood T cell repertoires in COVID-19. Assay used: immunoSEQ multiplex PCR; TCRdb lists only in-frame clones, some missing. The sample shows 350,000 or so clones, roughly nine tenths of them seen only once. Sequenced input: peripheral blood. Receptor source: an older woman with COVID-19, enrolled during active disease.

The gene calls are TRBV18 and TRBJ1-4; 7 nucleotides align to TRBD1. The CDR3 is 16 amino acids. V lost 6 bases and J lost 3; bases outside the gene matches: 10. Germline V lookup: CDR1 KGHSH, CDR2 LQKENI. The CDR3 sequence: CASSPQGGMANEKLFF. CDR3 DNA: TGTGCCAGCTCCCCCCAGGGGGGCATGGCTAATGAAAAACTGTTTTTT. Drawing the rest from reference TRBV18 and TRBJ1-4, the complete variable domain is NAGVMQNPRHLVRRRGQEARLRCSPMKGHSHVYWYRQLPEEGLKFMVYLQKENIIDESGMPKERFSAEFPKEGPSILRIQQVVRGDSAAYFCASSPQGGMANEKLFFGSGTQLSVL.

The rearrangement links TRBV7-8 to TRBJ1-2; TRBD1 matches 9 bases. Losses at the gene ends were 5 bases for V and 8 bases for J; bases not matched to a gene: 12. Germline V CDR1 and CDR2: SGHVS, FQNEAQ. CDR3 length equals 15 residues. The CDR3 DNA follows: TGTGCCAGCAGCATGCGGACAGGGGTCTCGAGAGGCTACACCTTC. Its translation is CASSMRTGVSRGYTF.

The V and J genes are TRBV4-1 and TRBJ1-1; maybe TRBD1 (5 bases). The CDR3 runs to 14 residues. The V gene lost 5 bases and the J gene lost 5 bases, with 15 bases spanning the gap. The germline V gene encodes CDR1 MGHRA and CDR2 YSYEKL. Written as DNA, the CDR3 is TGCGCCAGCAGCTTTCAGCAGGGAGGGACTGAAGCTTTCTTT. This encodes CASSFQQGGTEAFF.

The V and J genes are TRBV6-5 and TRBJ2-7; the match to TRBD1 covers 7 bases. CDR1 and CDR2 (germline): MNHEY, SVGAGI. The length of the CDR3 is 13 residues. The V segment lost 8 bases and the J segment 3 bases; nucleotides outside the gene matches: 7. The chain's CDR3 is CASRQTGIYEQYF. The CDR3 coding sequence is TGTGCCAGCCGCCAGACAGGGATCTACGAGCAGTACTTC.

The genes are TRBV7-3 and TRBJ2-1; D might be TRBD1 (6 bases). Germline CDR1 SGHTA, CDR2 FQGTGA. Trimming removed 2 bases from V and 9 bases from J, with 11 bases in between. This CDR3 has 13 amino acids. The CDR3 DNA sequence: TGTGCCAGCAGCTTAGTACAGGGAGTTGAGCAGTTCTTC. This encodes CASSLVQGVEQFF.

The chain employs TRBV7-2 and TRBJ1-1, with D tentatively TRBD1 (5 bases). CDR1 SGHTA and CDR2 FQGNSA come from the germline V gene. The CDR3 contains 13 residues. The V end was cut by 4 bases, the J end by 11 bases, with 17 bases between. The CDR3 protein is CASSSGRAVNAFF. CDR3 in DNA: TGTGCCAGCAGCTCCGGCAGGGCAGTTAATGCTTTCTTT.

The chain joins TRBV7-2 to TRBJ2-2, with D possibly being TRBD2 (5 bases). With 0 bases removed from V and 0 bases from J, the gap between germline ends came to 8 bases. CDR1 is SGHTA, CDR2 FQGNSA, per germline. The CDR3 totals 16 residues. In DNA, the CDR3 is TGTGCCAGCAGCTTAGCTGGTAGCGCGAACACCGGGGAGCTGTTTTTT. This gives the protein CASSLAGSANTGELFF.

The chain couples TRBV15 to TRBJ1-2; D unclear. The CDR3 extends over 13 amino acids. CDR1 LNHNV and CDR2 YYDKDF come from the germline V gene (reference sequence). Trimming shortened V by 7 bases and J by 4 bases, and 13 bases separated the two germline ends. The DNA for the CDR3 is TGTGCCACCACCGCCGGTATTAGCTATGGCTACACCTTC. It is translated as CATTAGISYGYTF.

The chain employs TRBV14 and TRBJ2-7; D may be TRBD1 (5 bases). This CDR3 has 14 residues. V lost 3 bases and J lost 4, with 13 bases in between. Germline V CDR1 and CDR2: SGHDN, FVKESK. As DNA, the CDR3 is TGTGCCAGCAGCCATTTAGGGGTTAGTTACGAGCAGTACTTC. This codes for CASSHLGVSYEQYF. The full variable domain, its missing parts supplied by reference TRBV14 and TRBJ2-7, is EAGVTQFPSHSVIEKGQTVTLRCDPISGHDNLYWYRRVMGKEIKFLLHFVKESKQDESGMPNNRFLAERTGGTYSTLKVQPAELEDSGVYFCASSHLGVSYEQYFGPGTRLTVT.

The chain employs TRBV7-2 and TRBJ2-5; D might be TRBD2 (5 bases). V was shortened by 2 bases and J by 1 base, with 8 bases between the two germline ends. This CDR3 is built from 14 residues. CDR1 is SGHTA, CDR2 FQGNSA, per germline. The CDR3 region has the DNA TGTGCCAGCAGCTTAATGAGGGCCCAAGAGACCCAGTACTTC. Translating it yields CASSLMRAQETQYF.

The V call is TRBV9, the J call TRBJ1-1; D is unresolved. V lost 0 bases and J lost 6, with 15 bases in between. This CDR3 spans 15 amino acids. Germline V gene data show CDR1 as SGDLS and CDR2 as YYNGEE. The chain's CDR3 is CASSVDPDSGSEAFF. In DNA form, the CDR3 reads TGTGCCAGCAGCGTAGATCCAGACTCGGGGTCTGAAGCTTTCTTT.

The chain couples TRBV18 to TRBJ1-5; 7 positions agree with TRBD1. Germline CDR1 is KGHSH and CDR2 is LQKENI. This CDR3 contains 14 residues. V gave up 2 bases and J gave up 5 bases; unmatched junction bases: 3. The CDR3 bases are TGTGCCAGCTCACCAATGCAGGGGGATCAGCCCCAGCATTTT. Its translation: CASSPMQGDQPQHF.

The chain links TRBV4-1 to TRBJ2-5; 11 bases agree with TRBD2. The length of the CDR3 is 18 residues. The germline gives CDR1 MGHRA, CDR2 YSYEKL. The ends lost 0 bases at V and 5 bases at J; junction bases unmatched: 11. CDR3 DNA sequence: TGCGCCAGCAGCCAAGACCAGGCTAGCGGGGGGCCCCGGGAGACCCAGTACTTC. As protein: CASSQDQASGGPRETQYF.

The CDR3 nucleotides read TGTGCCAGCAGCCAAGGGGGACAGGGGGTATATGGCTACACCTTC. Translating gives CASSQGGQGVYGYTF. V is TRBV3-1 (or the pseudogene TRBV3-2) and J is TRBJ1-2; 11 bases fit TRBD1. V lost 1 base to trimming and J lost 5 bases; unmatched junction nucleotides: 3. The V gene's germline CDR1 is LGHDT and CDR2 YNNKEL (reference sequence). The CDR3 is 15 residues long.

This clone was counted a few times. The chain couples TRBV6-6 to TRBJ2-1; 7 nucleotides match TRBD2. Per germline, CDR1 MNHNY and CDR2 SVGAGI (reference sequence). This CDR3 region has 14 residues. Germline trimming cut 2 bases from V and 6 bases from J; bases unmatched to any gene: 4. CDR3 residues: CASSYPGLGNEQFF. CDR3 coding DNA: TGTGCCAGCAGTTACCCCGGACTAGGCAATGAGCAGTTCTTC.

This clone is a singleton in its sample. The sample carries other DNA sequences with the same CDR3. The chain combines TRBV2 with TRBJ2-7; 8 bases are a match to TRBD1. The J segment lost 1 base and the V segment lost 4 bases, leaving 3 bases of the junction unmatched. Germline V gene data show CDR1 as SNHLY and CDR2 as FYNNEI. This CDR3 is 14 amino acids long. In nucleotides, the CDR3 is TGTGCCAGCAGTGGCGGGACAGGATCCTACGAGCAGTACTTC. It translates to CASSGGTGSYEQYF.

This clone was recorded a few times. V usage is TRBV28 and J usage is TRBJ1-6, with D uncertain. Between the trimmed V and J ends, which lost 6 bases and 7 bases, there was a span of 7 bases. Germline V gives CDR1 MDHEN, CDR2 SYDVKM. This CDR3 region has 12 residues. CDR3 sequence reads: CASSQKNSPLHF. CDR3 in DNA: TGTGCCAGCAGCCAAAAAAATTCACCCCTCCACTTT.

The J gene is TRBJ2-5, the V gene TRBV18, with TRBD2 identical over 8 bases. Germline V gene lookup returns CDR1 KGHSH and CDR2 LQKENI. Germline trimming cut 6 bases from V and 0 bases from J; bases unmatched to any gene: 3. The CDR3 is made up of 14 amino acids. CDR3 loop: CASSLLADQETQYF. The CDR3 DNA sequence: TGTGCCAGCTCTCTACTAGCGGACCAAGAGACCCAGTACTTC.